One sample yielded the 23 T cell receptor beta chains listed below, sequenced in a study of cytomegalovirus exposure and HLA in healthy donors. The PCR had 60 Vbeta and 13 Jbeta primers. Produced via immunoSEQ multiplex PCR; TCRdb's table is partial and in-frame only. Among about 100,000 clones listed, 75% to 85% were seen once. Source material: PBMCs. These receptors were obtained from a woman aged 40 to 49 in good health and CMV-seronegative.

The genes are TRBV28 and TRBJ2-7, with 9 bases matching TRBD1. Trimming at V came to 7 bases and at J to 0 bases, leaving 13 bases not matched to a gene. Looked up from germline, CDR1 is MDHEN and CDR2 is SYDVKM. The CDR3 contains 17 residues. The CDR3 region has the DNA TGTGCCAGCACTGGTTTACAGGGGGCAGGGGGCTCCTACGAGCAGTACTTC. It codes for CASTGLQGAGGSYEQYF.

The V call is TRBV6-4, the J call TRBJ2-2, with a possible D match to TRBD2 (5 bases). The CDR3 covers 13 residues. V lost 3 bases and J 4 bases, leaving 6 bases between the germline ends. Germline V CDR1 and CDR2: MRHNA, SNTAGT. CDR3 loop: CASSEAVTGELFF. The CDR3 bases are TGTGCCAGCAGTGAAGCGGTCACCGGGGAGCTGTTTTTT.

In DNA, the CDR3 is TGTGCCAGCAGTTACTCGCGGGGAGGCAATGAGCAGTTCTTC. This sequence encodes CASSYSRGGNEQFF. The rearrangement uses TRBV6-5 and TRBJ2-1; the D gene is possibly TRBD2 (6 bases). Trimming took off 0 bases at V and 6 bases at J, with 9 bases between the two ends. The CDR3 runs to 14 residues. CDR1 MNHEY and CDR2 SVGAGI come from the germline V gene.

This rearrangement joins TRBV9 to TRBJ1-4; perhaps TRBD1 as D (6 bases). Deletions cut 3 bases from V and 7 bases from J, with 19 bases between. Germline CDR1 and CDR2: SGDLS and YYNGEE. This CDR3 has 16 residues. This CDR3 reads CASSAGTGSLSEKLFF. The CDR3 DNA reads TGTGCCAGCAGCGCGGGTACAGGGTCCCTAAGTGAAAAACTGTTTTTT.

This chain uses TRBV19 with TRBJ1-1; no reliable D call. CDR1 and CDR2 (germline): LNHDA, SQIVND (reference sequence). Trimming removed 6 bases from V and 6 bases from J, with 20 bases in between. There are 15 residues in the CDR3. The CDR3: CASSTGLAVDPEAFF. CDR3 in DNA: TGTGCCAGTAGCACCGGACTAGCTGTGGACCCTGAAGCTTTCTTT.

This chain uses TRBV6-1 with TRBJ1-3; no definite D call. The CDR3 covers 19 residues. Per germline, CDR1 MNHNS and CDR2 SASEGT. V was cut by 1 base and J by 5 bases, with 24 bases left in between. The CDR3 sequence is CASSEGLLGGYAKRNTIYF. CDR3 sequence (DNA): TGTGCCAGCAGTGAAGGGCTGTTGGGAGGTTACGCGAAGAGAAACACCATATATTTT.

This sequence joins TRBV5-1 and TRBJ1-2; perhaps TRBD1 as D (5 bases). V was shortened by 0 bases and J by 6 bases, with 12 bases between the two germline ends. The CDR3 length is 14 residues. The germline gives CDR1 SGHRS, CDR2 YFSETQ. In nucleotides, the CDR3 is TGCGCCAGCAGCTTGGAAGCAGGGCACGATGGCTACACCTTC. Amino acid sequence: CASSLEAGHDGYTF. The full variable domain, with the rest looked up from reference TRBV5-1 and TRBJ1-2, is KAGVTQTPRYLIKTRGQQVTLSCSPISGHRSVSWYQQTPGQGLQFLFEYFSETQRNKGNFPGRFSGRQFSNSRSEMNVSTLELGDSALYLCASSLEAGHDGYTFGSGTRLTVV.

The rearrangement joins TRBV10-3 to TRBJ1-5; D is perhaps TRBD1 (5 bases). Trimming stripped 4 bases from V and 8 bases from J, with 15 bases between. The CDR3 spans 14 residues. Germline V gives CDR1 ENHRY, CDR2 SYGVKD. CDR3 protein: CAISGGGKSEPQHF. The DNA for the CDR3 is TGTGCCATCAGTGGGGGCGGAAAATCAGAGCCCCAGCATTTT.

The rearrangement uses TRBV14 and TRBJ1-4; 12 bases match TRBD1. The length of the CDR3 is 19 residues. V shed 5 bases and J 2 bases; nucleotides not matched to a gene: 12. CDR1 and CDR2 (germline): SGHDN, FVKESK. CDR3: CASSVASGQGAWTNEKLFF. CDR3 nucleotide sequence: TGTGCCAGCAGCGTCGCCTCGGGACAGGGGGCCTGGACTAATGAAAAACTGTTTTTT.

The J gene is TRBJ1-1, the V gene TRBV7-9; TRBD1 might be the D (6 bases). Trimming shortened V by 0 bases and J by 4 bases, and 12 bases separated the two germline ends. From germline, CDR1 is SEHNR and CDR2 FQNEAQ (reference sequence). The length of the CDR3 is 15 residues. CDR3 nucleotides: TGTGCCAGCAGCTTAGCGCGATGGGGGCCCACTGAAGCTTTCTTT. It codes for CASSLARWGPTEAFF.

The chain joins TRBV5-1 to TRBJ2-2, with D perhaps TRBD2 (5 bases). CDR1 and CDR2 (germline): SGHRS, YFSETQ. The CDR3 runs to 14 residues. V was cut by 1 base and J by 5 bases, with 9 bases left in between. DNA of the CDR3: TGCGCCAGCAGCTTGACACCGGGAACCGGGGAGCTGTTTTTT. Translating it yields CASSLTPGTGELFF.

The chain couples TRBV6-6 to TRBJ1-1; no firm D call. This CDR3 is 14 amino acids long. Deletions cut 6 bases from V and 9 bases from J, with 20 bases between. The V gene's germline CDR1 is MNHNY and CDR2 SVGAGI (reference sequence). The CDR3 sequence: CASSPPGEGGKAFF. The DNA of the CDR3 is TGTGCCAGCAGCCCTCCTGGGGAGGGCGGGAAAGCTTTCTTT.

The J gene is TRBJ1-1, the V gene TRBV5-1; TRBD1 agrees at 8 bases. Germline values: CDR1 SGHRS, CDR2 YFSETQ. After removal of 4 bases from V and 1 base from J, the junction contained 3 bases not matched to a gene. This CDR3 spans 14 amino acids. Here the CDR3 reads CASSQGTGNTEAFF. The CDR3 nucleotides are TGCGCCAGCAGCCAAGGGACAGGGAACACTGAAGCTTTCTTT.

The chain uses TRBV18 and TRBJ1-5; TRBD1 is a possible D gene (6 bases). This CDR3 region has 13 residues. Looked up from germline, CDR1 is KGHSH and CDR2 is LQKENI. V shed 6 bases and J shed 8 bases, with 14 bases lying between them. CDR3 loop: CASSTDSNKPQHF. CDR3 sequence (DNA): TGTGCCAGCTCCACGGACAGTAATAAGCCCCAGCATTTT.

The J gene is TRBJ1-5, the V gene TRBV10-3; D remains unclear. Germline V gene sequence: CDR1 ENHRY, CDR2 SYGVKD. There are 15 residues in the CDR3. Trimming took off 2 bases at V and 2 bases at J, with 10 bases between the two ends. In DNA, the CDR3 is TGTGCCATCAGTGAGGGGCGTATAGGCAATCAGCCCCAGCATTTT. Its translation: CAISEGRIGNQPQHF.

This clone was detected only a few times. J is TRBJ1-3 and V is TRBV5-5; the D is unclear. V lost 0 bases and J 8 bases, leaving 12 bases between the germline ends. CDR1 is SGHKS and CDR2 is YYEKEE in the germline V gene (reference sequence). The CDR3 spans 14 residues. Written as DNA, the CDR3 is TGTGCCAGCAGCTTGGAACAGTTTGAATACACCATATATTTT. Translating gives CASSLEQFEYTIYF.

This sequence joins TRBV5-1 and TRBJ2-7; 7 nucleotides agree with TRBD1. In germline, CDR1 is SGHRS, CDR2 YFSETQ. This CDR3 is 15 amino acids long. The trim removed 7 bases at V and 4 bases at J, leaving 14 bases unmatched. CDR3 bases: TGCGCCAGCGCGAATGACAGGGCTCCTTTGTACGAGCAGTACTTC. Protein: CASANDRAPLYEQYF. Combining the CDR3 with reference TRBV5-1 and TRBJ2-7 gives the whole variable domain KAGVTQTPRYLIKTRGQQVTLSCSPISGHRSVSWYQQTPGQGLQFLFEYFSETQRNKGNFPGRFSGRQFSNSRSEMNVSTLELGDSALYLCASANDRAPLYEQYFGPGTRLTVT.

V and J are TRBV19 and TRBJ1-2; 11 nucleotides align to TRBD1. The CDR3 has 13 residues. Unmatched junction bases numbered 4, after V lost 7 bases and J lost 6 bases. Germline values: CDR1 LNHDA, CDR2 SQIVND (reference sequence). DNA for the CDR3: TGTGCCAGTATCAGGACAGGGGGCAATGGCTACACCTTC. This translates into CASIRTGGNGYTF.

This chain uses TRBV30 with TRBJ1-3; tentatively, D is TRBD1 (6 bases). This CDR3 is 15 amino acids long. Trimming left V 7 bases short and J 0 bases short, with 16 bases between. Germline values: CDR1 GTSNPN, CDR2 SVGIG (reference sequence). In DNA form, the CDR3 reads TGTGCCTCAACACCGGGACAAATCTCTGGAAACACCATATATTTT. It yields the protein CASTPGQISGNTIYF.

This clone was seen just once. The CDR3 DNA sequence: TGTGCCAGCAGCCCTACGGGACAGGGAAGGGAAGAAAAACTGTTTTTT. Residues: CASSPTGQGREEKLFF. The V and J genes are TRBV4-2 and TRBJ1-4, with 9 bases lining up with TRBD1. The CDR3 is 16 residues long. The germline gives CDR1 LGHNA, CDR2 YNFKEQ. J lost 8 bases, V lost 4 bases, and 11 bases had no gene match.

This clone was detected once. V usage is TRBV5-8 and J usage is TRBJ1-1; D possibly corresponds to TRBD1 (5 bases). The CDR3 contains 15 residues. The V end lost 4 bases, the J end lost 1 base, and 14 bases lay between the germline ends. CDR1 is SGHTS, CDR2 YDEGEE, per germline. The CDR3 here is CASSPQGSRNTEAFF. Here the CDR3 DNA reads TGTGCCAGCAGCCCCCAGGGCAGCCGGAACACTGAAGCTTTCTTT.

The chain employs TRBV5-1 and TRBJ2-3, with D maybe TRBD2 (5 bases). Trimming took off 2 bases at V and 0 bases at J, with 19 bases between the two ends. Per the germline V gene, CDR1 is SGHRS and CDR2 is YFSETQ. This CDR3 is built from 18 residues. Written as DNA, the CDR3 is TGCGCCAGCAGCTTTGGACTTGTCAAGCATTCTAGCACAGATACGCAGTATTTT. Translated: CASSFGLVKHSSTDTQYF.

On this clone itself: At one end the junction does not follow the germline gene, possibly because of a read error. J is TRBJ1-5 and V is TRBV6-1, with 7 bases that match TRBD1. Per the germline V gene, CDR1 is MNHNS and CDR2 is SASEGT. The CDR3 sequence is 11 residues long. CDR3 coding DNA: TGTGCCAGCAGTCCAGGGGGACTCCAGAATTTT. Residues: CASSPGGLQNF.